These T cell receptor beta chains were read from a single sample in a study of shared clonotypes between healthy human individuals. Here immunoSEQ multiplex PCR was the method, and the copy in TCRdb shows in-frame clones only, minus some. The table records about 2.4 million clones, roughly 93% of them present only once. Sequencing was performed on naive CD4+ T cells from PBMCs. These TCRs come from a man between 18 and 29 years old in good health. Some clones in this sample may be carry-over from other donors' samples. The CDR3 runs from the conserved cysteine through the conserved F or W. The order of the fields is D gene, V gene, J gene, clone size, CDR3 DNA, CDR3 protein. A D gene is named only where the DNA matches it firmly. Rows may omit the clone size; those that give it use once, few, many or a size class.

NA	TRBV5-1	TRBJ2-1	NA	TGCGCCAGCAGCTTGTCGGTCTCCTACAATGAGCAGTTCTTC	CASSLSVSYNEQFF
NA	TRBV5-4	TRBJ1-1	NA	TGTGCCAGCAGCCCCGACGGGGGGAAGGACACTGAAGCTTTCTTT	CASSPDGGKDTEAFF
TRBD2	TRBV27	TRBJ2-2	NA	TGTGCCAGCAGTTTACTAGCGGGAGTCACCGGGGAGCTGTTTTTT	CASSLLAGVTGELFF
NA	TRBV5-4	TRBJ2-1	NA	TGTGCCAGCAGCCCCGCCGGATCAACCTACAATGAGCAGTTCTTC	CASSPAGSTYNEQFF
TRBD2	TRBV19	TRBJ2-1	few	TGTGCCAGTAGGCCGGGACTAGCGGGAGTTAGGGCGGGGAATGAGCAGTTCTTC	CASRPGLAGVRAGNEQFF
NA	TRBV5-1	TRBJ1-3	NA	TGCGCCAGCAGCTTGGACAGGGTTGAAAACACCATATATTTT	CASSLDRVENTIYF
NA	TRBV27	TRBJ1-1	NA	TGTGCCAGCAGTTTATTAGGGGGAAGGGATGAAGCTTTCTTT	CASSLLGGRDEAFF
NA	TRBV2	TRBJ2-5	NA	TGTGCCAGCAGTGAACCCAGCGGCCTCGAGACCCAGTACTTC	CASSEPSGLETQYF
NA	TRBV27	TRBJ1-5	once	TGTGCCAGCAGTTTGCAGGGAAGGGGCCTAAATCAGCCCCAGCATTTT	CASSLQGRGLNQPQHF
NA	TRBV14	TRBJ1-1	once	TGTGCCAGCAGCCAAGGTCCCCCGCCACCCCTAGAGGGTATGAACACTGAAGCTTTCTTT	CASSQGPPPPLEGMNTEAFF
TRBD1	TRBV5-4	TRBJ1-1	NA	TGTGCCAGCAGCTTGCGGGACAGGGCAGGGGAAGCTTTCTTT	CASSLRDRAGEAFF
NA	TRBV18	TRBJ2-5	NA	TGTGCCAGCTCGCAGTACCAAGGGCAGGGGGAGACCCAGTACTTC	CASSQYQGQGETQYF
NA	TRBV7-3	TRBJ1-1	NA	TGTGCCAGCAGCCAGAGTCAGGACACTGAAGCTTTCTTT	CASSQSQDTEAFF
TRBD1	TRBV5-5	TRBJ2-5	NA	TGTGCCAGCAGCTCGACCGGGACAGACCAAGAGACCCAGTACTTC	CASSSTGTDQETQYF
NA	TRBV7-2	TRBJ2-1	NA	TGTGCCAGCAGCTTCAGGGTAAATGAGCAGTTCTTC	CASSFRVNEQFF
NA	TRBV28	TRBJ1-2	NA	TGTGCCAGCAACGGGCAGGGGAATGGCTACACCTTC	CASNGQGNGYTF
NA	TRBV19	TRBJ1-1	NA	TGTGCCAGTACCATCAGGGGCCTAAACACTGAAGCTTTCTTT	CASTIRGLNTEAFF
TRBD2	TRBV28	TRBJ2-7	NA	TGTGCCAGCCGGGGGGGGTCCAGCTCCTACGAGCAGTACTTC	CASRGGSSSYEQYF
NA	TRBV4-3	TRBJ2-6	NA	TGCGCCAGCAGCCAAGATTCGGTCAGCAGGAACTCTGGGGCCAACGTCCTGACTTTC	CASSQDSVSRNSGANVLTF
NA	TRBV28	TRBJ2-7	NA	TGTGCCAGCAGTCCCTGGGGGTTTACAGGCGGACTATACGAGCAGTACTTC	CASSPWGFTGGLYEQYF
NA	TRBV11-2	TRBJ2-5	NA	TGTGCCAGCAGTAAAGGGGTAGGAGAGACCCAGTACTTC	CASSKGVGETQYF
NA	TRBV2	TRBJ2-5	NA	TGTGCCAGCGGGACCGAAAGGACCCAGTACTTC	CASGTERTQYF
TRBD1	TRBV9	TRBJ1-2	NA	TGTGCCAGCAGCCCAGGACAGGTTTATGGCTACACCTTC	CASSPGQVYGYTF
TRBD1	TRBV7-9	TRBJ2-3	once	TGTGCCAGCAGCACCAGGGGGTCTAGCACAGATACGCAGTATTTT	CASSTRGSSTDTQYF
TRBD1	TRBV15	TRBJ1-1	NA	TGTGCCACCAGCAGGGGGACAGGAAACTATGGCACTGAAGCTTTCTTT	CATSRGTGNYGTEAFF
TRBD1	TRBV10-1	TRBJ2-1	NA	TGCGCCAGCAGTGCCTCCGGGACAGGGGTCTACAATGAGCAGTTCTTC	CASSASGTGVYNEQFF
NA	TRBV7-9	TRBJ1-2	NA	TGTGCCAGCAGCCCCCGCCCGTCGGACTATGGCTACACCTTC	CASSPRPSDYGYTF
NA	TRBV5-1	TRBJ2-1	once	TGCGCCAGCAGCTTGGTGGCAGGGCCCTACAATGAGCAGTTCTTC	CASSLVAGPYNEQFF
TRBD2	TRBV7-3	TRBJ2-3	NA	TGTGCCAGCAGCTCTCCCCCCGGGACTAGCAATGATACGCAGTATTTT	CASSSPPGTSNDTQYF
NA	TRBV7-2	TRBJ1-1	NA	TGTGCCAGCAGCTTAGTCGGGCCCGGGACTGAAGCTTTCTTT	CASSLVGPGTEAFF
NA	TRBV18	TRBJ2-2	NA	TGTGCCAGCATACGGGGTCGGCCGAGTTCGAACACCGGGGAGCTGTTTTTT	CASIRGRPSSNTGELFF
TRBD1	TRBV28	TRBJ1-3	NA	TGTGCCAGCAGCGCGGACAGGGGGCATGGAAACACCATATATTTT	CASSADRGHGNTIYF
NA	TRBV28	TRBJ1-2	NA	TGTGCCAGCAACGGGGCGGCTAACTATGGCTACACCTTC	CASNGAANYGYTF
NA	TRBV15	TRBJ1-3	once	TGTGCCACCAGCAGAGAAATTGCCAGGGCCATATATTTT	CATSREIARAIYF
NA	TRBV29-1	TRBJ1-1	few	TGCAGCGCCGGGGGAGTGGGGATGAACACTGAAGCTTTCTTT	CSAGGVGMNTEAFF
NA	TRBV6-1	TRBJ2-2	NA	TGTGCCAGCAGGGCGTCCGGGTCCGGGGAGCTGTTTTTT	CASRASGSGELFF
TRBD2	TRBV5-4	TRBJ2-3	NA	TGTGCCAGCAGCTCGCCGGCTAGCGGAAGCACAGATACGCAGTATTTT	CASSSPASGSTDTQYF
NA	TRBV10-1	TRBJ2-3	once	TGCGCCAGCAGTGAGACTGTCCCAGATACGCAGTATTTT	CASSETVPDTQYF
NA	TRBV21-1	TRBJ2-4	once	TGTGCCAGCAGCCCCGAGACTAGAGTCAACATTCAGTACTTC	CASSPETRVNIQYF
NA	TRBV5-1	TRBJ2-5	NA	TGCGCCAGCAGCTTGGTCGGGGGAAAAGAGACCCAGTACTTC	CASSLVGGKETQYF
NA	TRBV5-6	TRBJ2-2	NA	TGTGCCAGCAGCTTGGGGCTTGGGGACCGAACCGGGGAGCTGTTTTTT	CASSLGLGDRTGELFF